This TCR beta chain emerged from a study of control samples from healthy donors and cancer patients (dated by TCRdb to about 2020). To note about this clone: Its antigen specificity is not known. Base qualities are missing; no much larger clone stands one base away.

Library preparation used the immunoSEQ multiplex PCR assay. TCRdb provides this immuneACCESS table in a form limited to in-frame rearrangements. Some clones are lacking; in checked studies, under half of them reflect an unresolved V gene, and why the rest are absent is not known. Within this sample are roughly 100,000 clones, with 75% to 90% of them counted one time only. The ten largest clonotypes hold under 20% of the sample. The germline V gene sets CDR1 to MNHNS and CDR2 to SASEGT. Including cysteine and valine, the CDR3 has 15 amino acids. Of all the DNA, just the CDR3 is kept, 45 bases in frame from base 1. Trimming costs V 1 base and J 2 bases, and their ends lie 12 bases apart.

This receptor chain uses TRBV6-1 and TRBJ2-7, with no confidently assigned D gene. The sequencing input was PBMCs. The TCR was taken from a man aged 55 to 70 with lung cancer. The CDR3 in this case is CASSEGLQSTYEQYV. The nucleotides read TGTGCCAGCAGTGAAGGGCTCCAGTCTACCTACGAGCAGTACGTC.